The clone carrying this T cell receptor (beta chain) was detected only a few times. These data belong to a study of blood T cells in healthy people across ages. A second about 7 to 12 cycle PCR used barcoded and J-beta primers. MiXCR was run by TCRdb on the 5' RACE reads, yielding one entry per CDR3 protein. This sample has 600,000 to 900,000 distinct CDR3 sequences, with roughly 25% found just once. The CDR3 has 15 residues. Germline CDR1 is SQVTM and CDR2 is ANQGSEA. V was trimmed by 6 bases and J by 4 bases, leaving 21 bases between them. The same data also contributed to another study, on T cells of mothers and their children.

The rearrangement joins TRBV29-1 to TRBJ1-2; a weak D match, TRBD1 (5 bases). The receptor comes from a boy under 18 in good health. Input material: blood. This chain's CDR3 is CSVQSTGVRAYGYTF. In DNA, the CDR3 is TGCAGCGTCCAATCAACGGGGGTAAGGGCCTATGGCTACACCTTC.